The 10 T cell receptor beta chains presented below share a single source sample, sequenced in a study of blood T cell repertoires in COVID-19. TCRdb's table, derived via immunoSEQ multiplex PCR, lists solely in-frame clones and lacks some. The profile covers hundreds of thousands of clones, with about 90% appearing a single time and 0.2% to 0.3% taken by the ten largest. Sequenced material: peripheral blood. These TCRs come from a woman aged 18-29 years with acute or convalescent COVID-19.

The chain has TRBV9 and TRBJ2-2, with 7 nucleotides matching TRBD2. V dropped 4 bases and J dropped 0; count of bases not matched to a gene: 6. Germline V gene sequence: CDR1 SGDLS, CDR2 YYNGEE. The CDR3 has 16 amino acids. The CDR3 DNA reads TGTGCCAGCAGCCCGCGGGGGTCCGCGAACACCGGGGAGCTGTTTTTT. This encodes CASSPRGSANTGELFF.

The rearrangement joins TRBV24-1 to TRBJ2-5; 8 bases align to TRBD1. Losses at the gene ends were 1 base for V and 7 bases for J; bases not matched to a gene: 4. In germline, CDR1 is KGHDR, CDR2 SFDVKD. The CDR3 runs 14 residues. CDR3 amino acids: CATSDFGQGGTQYF. DNA of the CDR3: TGTGCCACCAGTGATTTCGGACAGGGAGGGACCCAGTACTTC.

The chain is built from TRBV2 and TRBJ2-2; 8 bases map to TRBD2. The germline V gene encodes CDR1 SNHLY and CDR2 FYNNEI. Trimming at V came to 6 bases and at J to 5 bases, leaving 5 bases not matched to a gene. This CDR3 comprises 14 residues. CDR3 in amino acids: CASSERGWTGELFF. The CDR3 bases are TGTGCCAGCAGCGAGCGGGGGTGGACCGGGGAGCTGTTTTTT.

The chain recombines TRBV18 with TRBJ1-4, with 7 bases aligning to TRBD1. Germline loops: CDR1 KGHSH, CDR2 LQKENI. The CDR3 spans 16 residues. V shed 6 bases, J shed 1 base, and the junction held 8 bases outside the gene matches. The CDR3, as DNA: TGTGCCAGCTCGGACAGGCCGGGTAGAACTAATGAAAAACTGTTTTTT. This gives the protein CASSDRPGRTNEKLFF. The full variable domain, completed using reference TRBV18 and TRBJ1-4, is NAGVMQNPRHLVRRRGQEARLRCSPMKGHSHVYWYRQLPEEGLKFMVYLQKENIIDESGMPKERFSAEFPKEGPSILRIQQVVRGDSAAYFCASSDRPGRTNEKLFFGSGTQLSVL.

The J gene is TRBJ2-1, the V gene TRBV19; 10 bases map to TRBD2. With V trimmed by 5 bases and J by 6 bases, 10 bases remained unmatched. There are 16 residues in the CDR3. CDR1 and CDR2 (germline): LNHDA, SQIVND (reference sequence). The CDR3 bases are TGTGCCAGTAGTCCGAGGTCGAGCGGGGGGGCCAATGAGCAGTTCTTC. It is translated as CASSPRSSGGANEQFF.

The gene calls are TRBV3-1 (or the pseudogene TRBV3-2) and TRBJ1-2; D possibly corresponds to TRBD1 (6 bases). The CDR3 covers 14 residues. V was trimmed by 5 bases and J by 5 bases, leaving 15 bases between them. Germline loops: CDR1 LGHDT, CDR2 YNNKEL (reference sequence). DNA for the CDR3: TGTGCCAGCAGCTTGAGGACAGAAGTTTATGGCTACACCTTC. As protein: CASSLRTEVYGYTF.

This sequence joins TRBV27 and TRBJ1-6, with D possibly TRBD1 on 5 matching bases. Germline values: CDR1 MNHEY, CDR2 SMNVEV (reference sequence). The CDR3 runs 13 residues. The V end was cut by 8 bases, the J end by 11 bases, with 16 bases between. The CDR3 is CASCLPGSTPLHF. The CDR3 region has the DNA TGTGCCAGCTGCCTTCCAGGGTCGACACCCCTCCACTTT.

The J gene is TRBJ1-6, the V gene TRBV30, with TRBD1 matching over 9 bases. V was clipped by 4 bases and J by 7 bases; unmatched bases: 8. CDR3 size: 15 residues. Per germline, CDR1 GTSNPN and CDR2 SVGIG (reference sequence). The CDR3 sequence: CAWKTGGKVNSPLHF. CDR3 in DNA: TGTGCCTGGAAGACAGGGGGAAAAGTGAATTCACCCCTCCACTTT. The full variable domain, completed using reference TRBV30 and TRBJ1-6, is SQTIHQWPATLVQPVGSPLSLECTVEGTSNPNLYWYRQAAGRGLQLLFYSVGIGQISSEVPQNLSASRPQDRQFILSSKKLLLSDSGFYLCAWKTGGKVNSPLHFGNGTRLTVT.

This sequence joins TRBV27 and TRBJ2-1; tentative D call: TRBD1 (6 bases). Germline V gene sequence: CDR1 MNHEY, CDR2 SMNVEV (reference sequence). The CDR3 totals 15 residues. The V gene lost 5 bases and the J gene lost 4 bases, with 15 bases spanning the gap. The CDR3 is CASSTLTQGYNEQFF. The CDR3, as DNA: TGTGCCAGCAGTACCCTGACACAGGGATACAATGAGCAGTTCTTC.

The rearrangement joins TRBV7-3 to TRBJ1-1; D is possibly TRBD1 (5 bases). From germline, CDR1 is SGHTA and CDR2 FQGTGA. CDR3 length: 13 residues. The ends were cut back, 5 bases at V and 4 bases at J, with 11 bases in the middle. The CDR3 DNA sequence: TGTGCCAGCAGCGACCGGGGGGGCACTGAAGCTTTCTTT. Protein product: CASSDRGGTEAFF.